This entry describes one TCR beta chain. Antigen unknown. This entry is derived from a study of cytomegalovirus exposure and HLA in healthy donors. Study-wide points: In an earlier analysis, most TCR beta V segments were productive about 87% or about 30% of the time. The study dropped some indistinguishable V segments, TRBV6-2 and TRBV6-3 among them. Solely CMV serostatus was available to characterize immune exposure.

Germline CDR1 reads MNHEY; CDR2 reads SVGAGI. After removal of 6 bases from V and 2 bases from J, the junction contained 3 bases not matched to a gene. This CDR3 has 13 residues. The PCR contained 60 Vbeta and 13 Jbeta primers. Produced via immunoSEQ multiplex PCR; TCRdb's table is partial and in-frame only. The sample has around 99,000 clones, 81% seen once. This chain links TRBV6-5 with TRBJ1-2; 7 nucleotides agree with TRBD1. Sequencing input: PBMCs. This sequence originates from a woman in her 30s in good health and CMV-seronegative. CDR3 DNA sequence: TGTGCCAGCAGCCAGGGACAGAACTATGGCTACACCTTC. The encoded protein is CASSQGQNYGYTF.